The 27 T cell receptor beta chains listed next were all sequenced from one sample in a study of blood T cell repertoires in COVID-19. Only in-frame clones appear in the TCRdb table, and some are missing; sequencing was by immunoSEQ multiplex PCR. Altogether 90,000 to 150,000 clones are present, about 85% being singletons, with the ten largest covering about 7.7%. The sequenced sample consisted of peripheral blood. The receptors here all came from a human donor in a cohort sampled during active COVID-19.

The J gene is TRBJ1-1, the V gene TRBV29-1; 7 nucleotides match TRBD1. Germline V gene lookup returns CDR1 SQVTM and CDR2 ANQGSEA. Trimming removed 7 bases from V and 4 bases from J; junction bases left unmatched: 6. The CDR3 consists of 12 residues. CDR3 sequence: CSGQGPGTEAFF. CDR3 bases: TGCAGCGGACAGGGACCGGGCACTGAAGCTTTCTTT.

The chain combines TRBV19 with TRBJ2-7, with D perhaps TRBD1 (7 bases). The V end was cut by 6 bases, the J end by 0 bases, with 15 bases between. The CDR3 has 15 residues. Germline V gene data show CDR1 as LNHDA and CDR2 as SQIVND (reference sequence). CDR3 sequence (DNA): TGTGCCAGTAGCGACCAGGGGGGTAGCTCCTACGAGCAGTACTTC. Translated: CASSDQGGSSYEQYF. Drawing the rest from reference TRBV19 and TRBJ2-7, the complete variable domain is DGGITQSPKYLFRKEGQNVTLSCEQNLNHDAMYWYRQDPGQGLRLIYYSQIVNDFQKGDIAEGYSVSREKKESFPLTVTSAQKNPTAFYLCASSDQGGSSYEQYFGPGTRLTVT.

The table lists this clone with a few counts. V gene TRBV19 combines with J gene TRBJ2-7; a weak D match, TRBD2 (6 bases). V dropped 5 bases and J dropped 1 base, with 15 bases sitting between them. The CDR3 length is 15 residues. Germline V gives CDR1 LNHDA, CDR2 SQIVND (reference sequence). The CDR3, as DNA: TGTGCCAGTAGTGGCCGGGGCCTAGCGTCCTACGAGCAGTACTTC. Encoded protein: CASSGRGLASYEQYF.

This chain uses TRBV6-5 with TRBJ1-5; TRBD1 agrees at 7 bases. V trimming: 4 bases; J trimming: 3 bases; junction bases outside the gene matches: 9. Germline loops: CDR1 MNHEY, CDR2 SVGAGI. The CDR3 sequence is 16 residues long. CDR3 in DNA: TGTGCCAGCAGTTTAACCGGGACAGACTACAATCAGCCCCAGCATTTT. It encodes CASSLTGTDYNQPQHF.

This chain links TRBV19 with TRBJ2-7, with 13 bases lining up with TRBD2. The CDR3 is 19 residues long. CDR1 LNHDA and CDR2 SQIVND come from the germline V gene (reference sequence). V lost 4 bases and J lost 3; bases outside the gene matches: 15. In DNA form, the CDR3 reads TGTGCCAGTAGTACCGGGACTAGCGGGATGGGAAGTTTAATCTACGAGCAGTACTTC. Its protein product is CASSTGTSGMGSLIYEQYF.

The sample holds one count of this clone. This CDR3 is CASSQFSAGVNNEQFF. The CDR3 bases are TGTGCCAGCAGCCAGTTTTCAGCGGGGGTTAACAATGAGCAGTTCTTC. The chain uses TRBV3-1 (or the pseudogene TRBV3-2) and TRBJ2-1; 8 bases agree with TRBD2. This CDR3 comprises 16 residues. The J segment lost 5 bases and the V segment lost 3 bases, leaving 9 bases of the junction unmatched. The V gene's germline CDR1 is LGHDT and CDR2 YNNKEL (reference sequence).

The chain joins TRBV7-6 to TRBJ2-3, with TRBD1 identical over 9 bases. Germline V gene data show CDR1 as SGHVS and CDR2 as FNYEAQ. The V segment lost 1 base and the J segment 4 bases; nucleotides outside the gene matches: 6. The CDR3 covers 16 residues. CDR3 sequence reads: CASSLGGTGLADTQYF. Here the CDR3 DNA reads TGTGCCAGCAGCTTAGGTGGGACAGGGCTAGCAGATACGCAGTATTTT. The full variable domain, in which reference TRBV7-6 and TRBJ2-3 provide the parts outside the CDR3, is GAGVSQSPRYKVTKRGQDVALRCDPISGHVSLYWYRQALGQGPEFLTYFNYEAQQDKSGLPNDRFSAERPEGSISTLTIQRTEQRDSAMYRCASSLGGTGLADTQYFGPGTRLTVL.

V and J are TRBV11-2 and TRBJ2-3, with 9 bases matching TRBD1. The CDR3 totals 12 residues. V was clipped by 11 bases and J by 5 bases; unmatched bases: 5. The germline gives CDR1 SGHAT, CDR2 FQNNGV. The chain's CDR3 is CAVQGAGDTQYF. The CDR3 DNA follows: TGTGCCGTACAGGGGGCCGGAGATACGCAGTATTTT. Full variable domain (remainder filled in from reference TRBV11-2 and TRBJ2-3): EAGVAQSPRYKIIEKRQSVAFWCNPISGHATLYWYQQILGQGPKLLIQFQNNGVVDDSQLPKDRFSAERLKGVDSTLKIQPAKLEDSAVYLCAVQGAGDTQYFGPGTRLTVL.

The chain employs TRBV7-2 and TRBJ2-3; 10 bases agree with TRBD2. V was clipped by 5 bases and J by 7 bases; unmatched bases: 9. Germline assignment: CDR1 SGHTA and CDR2 FQGNSA. The CDR3 contains 15 residues. The CDR3 is CASSASSGRANTQYF. In nucleotides, the CDR3 is TGTGCCAGCAGCGCCTCTAGCGGGAGAGCAAATACGCAGTATTTT.

The rearrangement joins TRBV5-6 to TRBJ1-5; 11 nucleotides match TRBD1. V shed 4 bases and J 5 bases; nucleotides not matched to a gene: 5. CDR1 SGHDT and CDR2 YYEEEE come from the germline V gene. The CDR3 has 15 amino acids. CDR3 sequence: CASSRWDRGYQPQHF. The CDR3 region has the DNA TGTGCCAGCAGCCGTTGGGACAGGGGGTATCAGCCCCAGCATTTT.

CDR3 sequence (DNA): TGTGCCAGCAATATGGGGACTAGCAACTACAATGAGCAGTTCTTC. As protein: CASNMGTSNYNEQFF. This chain connects TRBV5-6 to TRBJ2-1; 9 positions match TRBD2. In germline, CDR1 is SGHDT, CDR2 YYEEEE. V gave up 6 bases and J gave up 3 bases; unmatched junction bases: 7. This CDR3 comprises 15 residues.

As for this clone: Other DNA sequences within the sample encode an identical CDR3. The chain has TRBV19 and TRBJ2-3; 14 bases map to TRBD2. CDR1 is LNHDA and CDR2 is SQIVND in the germline V gene (reference sequence). The V and J ends lost 5 bases and 6 bases, in that order; junction bases with no gene match: 7. The CDR3 is 16 residues long. This CDR3 reads CASSPRLAGGTDTQYF. CDR3 in DNA: TGTGCCAGTAGTCCCCGACTAGCGGGAGGGACCGATACGCAGTATTTT. Full variable domain (remainder filled in from reference TRBV19 and TRBJ2-3): DGGITQSPKYLFRKEGQNVTLSCEQNLNHDAMYWYRQDPGQGLRLIYYSQIVNDFQKGDIAEGYSVSREKKESFPLTVTSAQKNPTAFYLCASSPRLAGGTDTQYFGPGTRLTVL.

The V gene is TRBV7-9, the J gene TRBJ1-2; D gene uncertain. Germline V gene sequence: CDR1 SEHNR, CDR2 FQNEAQ (reference sequence). The length of the CDR3 is 14 residues. V was cut by 5 bases and J by 6 bases, with 16 bases left in between. In nucleotides, the CDR3 is TGTGCCAGCAGCCCCCCAGGTTTAGGCGATGGCTACACCTTC. It codes for CASSPPGLGDGYTF.

This sequence joins TRBV5-1 and TRBJ2-7; 12 nucleotides match TRBD2. The trim removed 1 base at V and 5 bases at J, leaving 4 bases unmatched. The CDR3 loop spans 15 amino acids. The germline V gene encodes CDR1 SGHRS and CDR2 YFSETQ. CDR3 amino acids: CASSLPSGRADEQYF. In DNA form, the CDR3 reads TGCGCCAGCAGCTTGCCTAGCGGGAGGGCCGACGAGCAGTACTTC.

This clone was detected only once. The chain combines TRBV6-1 with TRBJ2-7, with D maybe TRBD2 (6 bases). Germline loops: CDR1 MNHNS, CDR2 SASEGT. The CDR3 loop spans 16 amino acids. V lost 0 bases and J 4 bases, leaving 16 bases between the germline ends. The CDR3 loop is CASSEALRGRGYEQYF. Here the CDR3 DNA reads TGTGCCAGCAGTGAAGCGCTCCGGGGTCGGGGGTACGAGCAGTACTTC.

This chain joins TRBV7-8 and TRBJ2-5, with a possible D match to TRBD1 (6 bases). Germline lookup yields CDR1 SGHVS and CDR2 FQNEAQ. Between the trimmed V and J ends, which lost 5 bases and 2 bases, there was a span of 9 bases. The CDR3 totals 13 residues. The CDR3 DNA reads TGTGCCAGCAGCACCGGACAGCAAGAGACCCAGTACTTC. This sequence encodes CASSTGQQETQYF.

The chain uses TRBV5-1 and TRBJ1-2; tentatively, D is TRBD1 (6 bases). Trimming removed 4 bases from V and 7 bases from J, with 23 bases in between. The CDR3 totals 16 residues. The V gene's germline CDR1 is SGHRS and CDR2 YFSETQ. Here the CDR3 DNA reads TGCGCCAGCAGCCCGCCTGGGGCTCAGGGGCTTGGTGGCTACACCTTC. Protein: CASSPPGAQGLGGYTF.

The chain carries TRBV29-1 and TRBJ1-4; 8 nucleotides align to TRBD1. Germline values: CDR1 SQVTM, CDR2 ANQGSEA. This CDR3 spans 14 amino acids. Trimming at V came to 6 bases and at J to 6 bases, leaving 9 bases not matched to a gene. The CDR3 spells CSVEISTGDEKLFF. The CDR3 nucleotides read TGCAGCGTCGAAATTTCGACAGGGGATGAAAAACTGTTTTTT.

This chain joins TRBV9 and TRBJ1-2, with 10 bases lining up with TRBD1. The germline gives CDR1 SGDLS, CDR2 YYNGEE. V lost 4 bases, J lost 0 bases, and 6 bases stayed unmatched. This CDR3 has 16 residues. The DNA for the CDR3 is TGTGCCAGCAGCACGGGGACAGGGGATACTAACTATGGCTACACCTTC. This codes for CASSTGTGDTNYGYTF. Variable domain in full (rest from reference TRBV9 and TRBJ1-2): DSGVTQTPKHLITATGQRVTLRCSPRSGDLSVYWYQQSLDQGLQFLIQYYNGEERAKGNILERFSAQQFPDLHSELNLSSLELGDSALYFCASSTGTGDTNYGYTFGSGTRLTVV.

This clone occurred once. CDR3 protein: CASSGRVTQADEQFF. Written as DNA, the CDR3 is TGCGCCAGCAGTGGGAGGGTGACCCAGGCGGATGAGCAGTTCTTC. The V gene is TRBV10-1, the J gene TRBJ2-1, with a tentative D call TRBD2 (6 bases). V was clipped by 4 bases and J by 8 bases, with 18 bases between them. The CDR3 has 15 amino acids. CDR1 is WNHNN, CDR2 SYGVQD, per germline (reference sequence).

This chain connects TRBV3-1 (or the pseudogene TRBV3-2) to TRBJ2-5; the D gene is possibly TRBD2 (5 bases). Germline loops: CDR1 LGHDT, CDR2 YNNKEL (reference sequence). Trimming stripped 4 bases from V and 2 bases from J, with 11 bases between. This CDR3 is built from 14 residues. The CDR3 sequence: CASSPLRTQETQYF. The CDR3 coding sequence is TGTGCCAGCAGCCCCTTGCGGACTCAAGAGACCCAGTACTTC.

CDR3 sequence (DNA): TGTGCCATCAGTGAGTCGCCAGGGGGGCACACCTTC. This encodes CAISESPGGHTF. The V gene is TRBV10-3, the J gene TRBJ1-2; 7 nucleotides line up with TRBD1. Trimming cost V 0 bases and J 12 bases; bases outside gene matches: 4. The CDR3 sequence is 12 residues long. Per germline, CDR1 ENHRY and CDR2 SYGVKD.

The rearrangement links TRBV28 to TRBJ1-1; tentatively, D is TRBD1 (5 bases). The CDR3 is made up of 14 amino acids. V was cut by 3 bases and J by 4 bases, with 12 bases left in between. Germline CDR1 is MDHEN and CDR2 is SYDVKM. CDR3 loop: CASSLVAGPTEAFF. For the CDR3, the DNA is TGTGCCAGCAGTTTGGTAGCGGGGCCCACTGAAGCTTTCTTT.

A single count supports this clone. V gene TRBV5-6 combines with J gene TRBJ1-3; 7 bases are shared with TRBD1. Losses at the gene ends were 0 bases for V and 4 bases for J; bases not matched to a gene: 7. Germline assignment: CDR1 SGHDT and CDR2 YYEEEE. The CDR3 length is 16 residues. The DNA of the CDR3 is TGTGCCAGCAGCTTGGGTATGACAGGGTTCGGAAACACCATATATTTT. This encodes CASSLGMTGFGNTIYF.

This clone was observed a single time. J is TRBJ2-6 and V is TRBV5-1; TRBD1 matches 9 bases. Germline lookup yields CDR1 SGHRS and CDR2 YFSETQ. This CDR3 comprises 15 residues. Unmatched junction bases numbered 2, after V lost 3 bases and J lost 4 bases. The CDR3 DNA follows: TGCGCCAGCAGCTCACAGGGGGCAGGGGCCAACGTCCTGACTTTC. Protein product: CASSSQGAGANVLTF.

There are a few counts of this clone. The chain joins TRBV4-1 to TRBJ2-3; 11 nucleotides agree with TRBD2. This CDR3 region has 16 residues. The J segment lost 6 bases and the V segment lost 1 base, leaving 6 bases of the junction unmatched. Germline V gene sequence: CDR1 MGHRA, CDR2 YSYEKL. CDR3 in amino acids: CASSQGGLADYDTQYF. CDR3 DNA: TGCGCCAGCAGCCAAGGGGGACTAGCGGATTACGATACGCAGTATTTT.

This sequence joins TRBV28 and TRBJ1-5; weak D call: TRBD1 (6 bases). In germline, CDR1 is MDHEN, CDR2 SYDVKM. The CDR3 is made up of 19 amino acids. Trimming took 7 bases from V and 0 from J, leaving 25 bases between them. This CDR3 reads CASISPDTTTGYSNQPQHF. The CDR3 nucleotides are TGTGCCAGCATCTCCCCAGACACCACCACAGGGTATAGCAATCAGCCCCAGCATTTT.